The 2 T cell receptor beta chains listed next were all sequenced from one sample in a study of beta chain features in type 1 diabetes. The sequenced template was cDNA made from the entire isolated RNA. The protocol was immunoSEQ multiplex PCR, while the TCRdb copy is restricted to in-frame clones and leaves out a portion. The repertoire holds under 350,000 clones, with 7.5% to 9.5% as singletons. Sequences were obtained from central memory CD4+ T cells from blood. The receptors here all came from a woman between 18 and 29 years old in good health.

This clone was recorded a few times. V is TRBV2 and J is TRBJ2-7; D might be TRBD2 (5 bases). V was trimmed by 2 bases and J by 4 bases, leaving 12 bases between them. CDR3 length: 14 amino acids. Germline values: CDR1 SNHLY, CDR2 FYNNEI. Here the CDR3 reads CASSEPRTVYEQYV. In DNA, the CDR3 is TGTGCCAGCAGTGAACCTAGGACTGTATACGAGCAGTACGTC.

The rearrangement joins TRBV7-2 to TRBJ2-2; 9 bases are shared with TRBD1. V lost 8 bases and J lost 4; bases outside the gene matches: 5. Germline lookup yields CDR1 SGHTA and CDR2 FQGNSA. This CDR3 is built from 14 residues. The CDR3 protein is CASGQGRSTGELFF. CDR3 bases: TGTGCCAGCGGACAGGGGCGTAGCACCGGGGAGCTGTTTTTT.